This T cell receptor beta chain is from a study of blood T cells in healthy people across ages. Notes on the study in general: Because donor CMV status was unknown, expanded clonotype changes were possibly confounded.

Regarding this clonotype: Its antigen is not identified.

Through a sample-barcoded 5' primer and a J-beta primer mix, a second PCR was run for roughly 7 to 11 cycles. MiXCR was run by TCRdb on the 5' RACE reads, yielding one entry per CDR3 protein. The table records about 1.5 million distinct CDR3 sequences, 35% to 45% of them present only once. V was shortened by 3 bases and J by 6 bases, with 15 bases between the two germline ends. CDR3 size: 14 residues. Germline V gives CDR1 SGHDT, CDR2 YYEEEE. Sequencing was carried out using blood. The chain has TRBV5-6 and TRBJ1-2; D unclear. This TCR was sampled from a young woman in good health. The CDR3 loop is CASSYGGRENGYTF. CDR3 bases: TGTGCCAGCAGCTACGGCGGTCGGGAAAATGGCTACACCTTC.